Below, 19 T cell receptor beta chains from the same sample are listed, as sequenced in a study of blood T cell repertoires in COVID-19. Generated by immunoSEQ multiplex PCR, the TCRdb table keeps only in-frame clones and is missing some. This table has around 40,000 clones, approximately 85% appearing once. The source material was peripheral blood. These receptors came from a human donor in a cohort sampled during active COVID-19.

The CDR3: CATSPGQGYHEQFF. In DNA form, the CDR3 reads TGTGCCACCAGCCCGGGACAGGGATATCATGAGCAGTTCTTC. The V and J genes are TRBV24-1 and TRBJ2-1; 9 bases line up with TRBD1. V dropped 7 bases and J dropped 8; count of bases not matched to a gene: 8. CDR1 is KGHDR, CDR2 SFDVKD, per germline. The CDR3 totals 14 residues.

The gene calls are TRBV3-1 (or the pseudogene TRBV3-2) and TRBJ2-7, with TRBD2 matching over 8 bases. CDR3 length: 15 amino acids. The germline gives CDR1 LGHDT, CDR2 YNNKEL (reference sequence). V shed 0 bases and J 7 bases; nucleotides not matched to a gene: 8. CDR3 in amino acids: CASSQDALPGGEQYF. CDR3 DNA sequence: TGTGCCAGCAGCCAAGATGCCCTGCCGGGGGGGGAGCAGTACTTC.

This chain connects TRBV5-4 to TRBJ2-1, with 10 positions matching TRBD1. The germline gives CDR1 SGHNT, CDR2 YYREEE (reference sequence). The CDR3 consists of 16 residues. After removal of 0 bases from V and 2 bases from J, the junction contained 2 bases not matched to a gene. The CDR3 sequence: CASSLGGTGAYNEQFF. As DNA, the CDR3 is TGTGCCAGCAGCTTGGGTGGGACAGGGGCCTACAATGAGCAGTTCTTC. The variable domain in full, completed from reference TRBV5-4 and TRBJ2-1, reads ETGVTQSPTHLIKTRGQQVTLRCSSQSGHNTVSWYQQALGQGPQFIFQYYREEENGRGNFPPRFSGLQFPNYSSELNVNALELDDSALYLCASSLGGTGAYNEQFFGPGTRLTVL.

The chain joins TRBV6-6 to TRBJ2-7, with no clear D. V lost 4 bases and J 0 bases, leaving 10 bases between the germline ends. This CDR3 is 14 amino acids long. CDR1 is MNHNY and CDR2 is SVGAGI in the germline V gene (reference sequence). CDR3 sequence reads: CASSFGGSSYEQYF. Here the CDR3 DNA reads TGTGCCAGCAGTTTCGGCGGTAGCTCCTACGAGCAGTACTTC.

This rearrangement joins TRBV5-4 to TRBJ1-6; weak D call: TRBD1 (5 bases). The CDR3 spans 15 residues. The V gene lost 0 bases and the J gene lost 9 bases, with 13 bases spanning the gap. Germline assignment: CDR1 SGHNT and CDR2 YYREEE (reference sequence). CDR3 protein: CASSLVGQGGSPLHF. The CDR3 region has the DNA TGTGCCAGCAGCTTGGTCGGGCAGGGTGGTTCACCCCTCCACTTT.

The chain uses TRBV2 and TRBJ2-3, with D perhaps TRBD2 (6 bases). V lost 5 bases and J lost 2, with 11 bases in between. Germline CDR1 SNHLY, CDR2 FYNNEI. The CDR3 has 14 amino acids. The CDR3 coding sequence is TGTGCCAGCAGTTTCAGGGACTCCACAGATACGCAGTATTTT. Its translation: CASSFRDSTDTQYF.

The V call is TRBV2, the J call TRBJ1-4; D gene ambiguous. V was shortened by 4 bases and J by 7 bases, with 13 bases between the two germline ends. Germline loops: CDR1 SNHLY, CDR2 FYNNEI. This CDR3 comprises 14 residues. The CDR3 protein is CASSVLEVGEKLFF. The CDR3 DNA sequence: TGTGCCAGCAGTGTCCTGGAGGTGGGTGAAAAACTGTTTTTT. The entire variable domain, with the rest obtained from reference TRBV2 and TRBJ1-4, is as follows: EPEVTQTPSHQVTQMGQEVILRCVPISNHLYFYWYRQILGQKVEFLVSFYNNEISEKSEIFDDQFSVERPDGSNFTLKIRSTKLEDSAMYFCASSVLEVGEKLFFGSGTQLSVL.

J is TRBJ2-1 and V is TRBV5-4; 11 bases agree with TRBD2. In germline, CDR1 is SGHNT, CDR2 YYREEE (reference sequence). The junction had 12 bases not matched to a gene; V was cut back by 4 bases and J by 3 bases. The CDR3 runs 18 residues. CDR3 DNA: TGTGCCAGCAGCCCGGCCGGAGCTAGCGGGGGGTACTACAATGAGCAGTTCTTC. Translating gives CASSPAGASGGYYNEQFF.

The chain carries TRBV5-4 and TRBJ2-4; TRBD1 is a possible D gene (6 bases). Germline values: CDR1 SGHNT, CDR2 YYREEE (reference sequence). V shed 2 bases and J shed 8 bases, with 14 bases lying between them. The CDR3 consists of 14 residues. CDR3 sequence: CASSFQGSTDIQYF. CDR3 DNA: TGTGCCAGCAGCTTCCAGGGGTCTACGGACATTCAGTACTTC.

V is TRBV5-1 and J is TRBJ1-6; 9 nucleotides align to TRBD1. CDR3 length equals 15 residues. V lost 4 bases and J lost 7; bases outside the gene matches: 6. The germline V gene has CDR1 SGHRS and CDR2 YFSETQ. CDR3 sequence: CASSRTGEHNSPLHF. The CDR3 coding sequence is TGCGCCAGCAGCCGGACAGGGGAGCACAATTCACCCCTCCACTTT.

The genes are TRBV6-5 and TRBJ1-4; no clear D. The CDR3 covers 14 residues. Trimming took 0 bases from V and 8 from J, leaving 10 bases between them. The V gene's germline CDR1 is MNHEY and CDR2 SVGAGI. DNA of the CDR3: TGTGCCAGCAGTTACTCGAGGAGGGTGGAAAAACTGTTTTTT. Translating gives CASSYSRRVEKLFF.

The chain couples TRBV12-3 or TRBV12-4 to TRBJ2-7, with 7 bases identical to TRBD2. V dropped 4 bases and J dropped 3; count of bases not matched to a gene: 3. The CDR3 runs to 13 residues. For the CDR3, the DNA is TGTGCCAGCAGTTCAGGCGGGGGCTACGAGCAGTACTTC. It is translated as CASSSGGGYEQYF.

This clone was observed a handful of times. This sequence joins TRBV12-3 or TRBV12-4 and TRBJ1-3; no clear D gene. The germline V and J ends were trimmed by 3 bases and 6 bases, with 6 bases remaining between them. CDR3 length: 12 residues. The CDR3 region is CASSFGQNTIYF. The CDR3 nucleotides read TGTGCCAGCAGTTTTGGGCAAAACACCATATATTTT.

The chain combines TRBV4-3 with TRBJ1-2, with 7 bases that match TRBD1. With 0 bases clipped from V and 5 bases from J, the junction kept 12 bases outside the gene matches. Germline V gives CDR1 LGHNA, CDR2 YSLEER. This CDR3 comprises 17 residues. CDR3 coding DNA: TGCGCCAGCAGCCAAGATAGGCCCGCAGGGGGAGGATATGGCTACACCTTC. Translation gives CASSQDRPAGGGYGYTF.

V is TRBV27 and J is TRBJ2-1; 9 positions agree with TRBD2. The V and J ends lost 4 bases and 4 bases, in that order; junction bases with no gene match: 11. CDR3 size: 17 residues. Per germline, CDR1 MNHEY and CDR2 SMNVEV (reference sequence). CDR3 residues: CASSSESRGGPYNEQFF. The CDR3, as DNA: TGTGCCAGCAGTTCTGAGTCGCGGGGGGGGCCTTACAATGAGCAGTTCTTC.

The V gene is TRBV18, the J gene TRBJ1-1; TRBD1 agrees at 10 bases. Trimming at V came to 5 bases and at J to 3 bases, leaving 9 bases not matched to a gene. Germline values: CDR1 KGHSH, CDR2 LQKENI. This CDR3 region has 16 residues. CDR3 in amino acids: CASSSMTGGFDTEAFF. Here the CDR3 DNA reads TGTGCCAGCTCAAGCATGACAGGGGGCTTTGACACTGAAGCTTTCTTT. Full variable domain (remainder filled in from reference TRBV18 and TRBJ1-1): NAGVMQNPRHLVRRRGQEARLRCSPMKGHSHVYWYRQLPEEGLKFMVYLQKENIIDESGMPKERFSAEFPKEGPSILRIQQVVRGDSAAYFCASSSMTGGFDTEAFFGQGTRLTVV.

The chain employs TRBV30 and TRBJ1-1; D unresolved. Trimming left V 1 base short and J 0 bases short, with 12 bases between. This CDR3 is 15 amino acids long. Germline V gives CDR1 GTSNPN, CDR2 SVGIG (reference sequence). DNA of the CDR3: TGTGCCTGGAGTGAGTGGCTGCAAATGAACACTGAAGCTTTCTTT. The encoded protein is CAWSEWLQMNTEAFF.

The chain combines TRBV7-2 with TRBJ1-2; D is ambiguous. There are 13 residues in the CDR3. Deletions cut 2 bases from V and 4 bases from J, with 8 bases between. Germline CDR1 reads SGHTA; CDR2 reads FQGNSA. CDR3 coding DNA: TGTGCCAGCAGCTTACAGGTTCCCTATGGCTACACCTTC. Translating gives CASSLQVPYGYTF.

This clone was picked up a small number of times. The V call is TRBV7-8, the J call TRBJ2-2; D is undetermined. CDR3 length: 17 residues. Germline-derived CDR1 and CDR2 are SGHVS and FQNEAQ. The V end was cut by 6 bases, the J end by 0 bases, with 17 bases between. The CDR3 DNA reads TGTGCCAGCAGAGAACGATTACAGTCTTCGAACACCGGGGAGCTGTTTTTT. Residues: CASRERLQSSNTGELFF.